This T cell receptor beta chain is drawn from a study of identical twins. Findings of the study overall: Fewer insertions characterized abundant cord blood beta clonotypes, whereas memory repertoires showed none. Compared with models, monozygotic twins showed more out-of-frame TCR alpha sharing.

Germline lookup yields CDR1 SQVTM and CDR2 ANQGSEA. V was clipped by 7 bases and J by 2 bases, with 12 bases between them. The CDR3 runs 13 residues. cDNA molecules carried unique molecular identifiers, and template switching added a universal primer site. TCRdb recomputed calls from the 5' RACE reads with MiXCR, one row per CDR3 protein. Of some 320,000 distinct CDR3 sequences listed, roughly 12% were seen once; the top ten hold 7.2%. About this clonotype: Its antigen is unidentified.

The same data also went into a second study, on yellow fever vaccine responses in identical twins.

The specimen was CD8+ T cells sorted from blood. The genes are TRBV29-1 and TRBJ2-1; possible D gene TRBD2, 6 bases. The receptor comes from a woman under 30 in good health. CDR3 DNA: TGCAGCGGGGAGGAGGGGACCTACAATGAGCAGTTCTTC. Its translation is CSGEEGTYNEQFF.